Listed here are 13 T cell receptor beta chains from one sample, sequenced in a study of T cell repertoires in cytomegalovirus infection. From the reads, TCRdb called clonotypes with MiXCR, one entry per CDR3 protein. The profile shows fewer than 700,000 distinct CDR3 sequences, 20% to 30% of them singletons. Source material: CD8+ T cells from PBMCs. Source of these receptors: a human donor in good health (CMV status not recorded). Some clones in this sample may be carry-over from other donors' samples.

The chain is built from TRBV2 and TRBJ1-2, with D possibly being TRBD1 (6 bases). The CDR3 extends over 13 amino acids. The germline V gene encodes CDR1 SNHLY and CDR2 FYNNEI. The ends were cut back, 6 bases at V and 0 bases at J, with 8 bases in the middle. The CDR3 DNA sequence: TGTGCCAGCAGGGGGACAACTAACTATGGCTACACCTTC. This gives the protein CASRGTTNYGYTF.

This clonotype occurred a few times. This chain links TRBV7-6 with TRBJ2-5; D remains unclear. This CDR3 has 13 residues. Trimming took off 4 bases at V and 9 bases at J, with 15 bases between the two ends. CDR1 and CDR2 (germline): SGHVS, FNYEAQ. The CDR3 nucleotides read TGTGCCAGCAGCTCTCCAGTTGGAAGGGCCCAGTACTTC. This codes for CASSSPVGRAQYF.

The rearrangement joins TRBV9 to TRBJ2-1, with unresolved D. V was trimmed by 3 bases and J by 10 bases, leaving 14 bases between them. In germline, CDR1 is SGDLS, CDR2 YYNGEE. The CDR3 extends over 13 amino acids. CDR3 amino acids: CASSGSRVDEQFF. CDR3 bases: TGTGCCAGCAGCGGATCTAGGGTTGACGAGCAGTTCTTC.

This clonotype has only a few counts. The rearrangement joins TRBV15 to TRBJ1-1; D is uncertain. The CDR3 is 19 amino acids. V lost 2 bases and J 6 bases, leaving 28 bases between the germline ends. Per the germline V gene, CDR1 is LNHNV and CDR2 is YYDKDF (reference sequence). The CDR3 nucleotides read TGTGCCACCAGCAGAACGGCGGCCAGTCGATATGATGAACAATCTGAAGCTTTCTTT. As protein: CATSRTAASRYDEQSEAFF.

The rearrangement uses TRBV6-5 and TRBJ2-7; the D is unclear. V lost 5 bases and J lost 4, with 9 bases in between. The CDR3 length is 12 residues. Germline CDR1 and CDR2: MNHEY and SVGAGI. The CDR3 is CASSTLGYEQYF. The CDR3 region has the DNA TGTGCCAGCAGTACCCTTGGGTACGAGCAGTACTTC.

The rearrangement links TRBV19 to TRBJ1-1; 8 bases are a match to TRBD1. The V gene's germline CDR1 is LNHDA and CDR2 SQIVND (reference sequence). The CDR3 covers 13 residues. V was clipped by 1 base and J by 6 bases; unmatched bases: 1. The CDR3 nucleotides are TGTGCCAGTAGTATAGGGGGACAGGCTGAAGCTTTCTTT. Its protein is CASSIGGQAEAFF. The variable domain in full, with the rest retrieved from reference TRBV19 and TRBJ1-1, is DGGITQSPKYLFRKEGQNVTLSCEQNLNHDAMYWYRQDPGQGLRLIYYSQIVNDFQKGDIAEGYSVSREKKESFPLTVTSAQKNPTAFYLCASSIGGQAEAFFGQGTRLTVV.

This clonotype was counted many times. The gene calls are TRBV4-2 and TRBJ1-2; D is undetermined. Trimming stripped 0 bases from V and 5 bases from J, with 13 bases between. This CDR3 is 15 amino acids long. CDR1 is LGHNA, CDR2 YNFKEQ, per germline. CDR3 sequence: CASSQDQFEFYGYTF. CDR3 coding DNA: TGTGCCAGCAGCCAAGACCAGTTCGAGTTTTATGGCTACACCTTC.

This clonotype was counted at least ten times. The rearrangement links TRBV6-5 to TRBJ1-2, with 10 bases identical to TRBD1. Unmatched junction bases numbered 14, after V lost 8 bases and J lost 14 bases. This CDR3 contains 13 residues. Germline values: CDR1 MNHEY, CDR2 SVGAGI. In DNA, the CDR3 is TGTGCCAGCGGGGACGGACAGGGGGTAGCGGGTACCTTC. It yields the protein CASGDGQGVAGTF.

The chain couples TRBV19 to TRBJ1-1, with a possible D match to TRBD1 (6 bases). The V gene's germline CDR1 is LNHDA and CDR2 SQIVND (reference sequence). The CDR3 is 15 amino acids. V was shortened by 2 bases and J by 6 bases, with 16 bases between the two germline ends. In nucleotides, the CDR3 is TGTGCCAGTAGTATACGCGGGGGCGGAATCCCTGAAGCTTTCTTT. Encoded protein: CASSIRGGGIPEAFF.

This clonotype came up a few times. The V gene is TRBV10-3, the J gene TRBJ2-4; D is undetermined. With 6 bases removed from V and 3 bases from J, the gap between germline ends came to 9 bases. This CDR3 spans 13 amino acids. CDR1 and CDR2 (germline): ENHRY, SYGVKD. The CDR3 loop is CAIRSLGKNIQYF. The CDR3 nucleotides read TGTGCCATCAGGTCGCTCGGCAAAAACATTCAGTACTTC.

At least ten counts were recorded for this clonotype. The chain carries TRBV12-3 or TRBV12-4 and TRBJ2-1; tentatively, D is TRBD1 (6 bases). The length of the CDR3 is 12 residues. The V end was cut by 7 bases, the J end by 7 bases, with 11 bases between. The CDR3: CASILQGNEQFF. The CDR3 DNA sequence: TGTGCCAGCATCCTCCAGGGGAATGAGCAGTTCTTC.

This clonotype was picked up a small number of times. The gene calls are TRBV2 and TRBJ1-1; TRBD1 matches 8 bases. The germline gives CDR1 SNHLY, CDR2 FYNNEI. The CDR3 length is 16 residues. Unmatched junction bases numbered 14, after V lost 6 bases and J lost 5 bases. The CDR3, as DNA: TGTGCCAGCAGATGGGACAGGTCCCAAATTGGGACTGAAGCTTTCTTT. It translates to CASRWDRSQIGTEAFF.

The chain recombines TRBV7-9 with TRBJ2-7, with 8 bases identical to TRBD1. V lost 6 bases and J lost 7; bases outside the gene matches: 8. The germline V gene has CDR1 SEHNR and CDR2 FQNEAQ (reference sequence). The CDR3 covers 13 residues. CDR3 sequence: CASSFQGAQEQYF. The CDR3 DNA is TGTGCCAGCAGTTTTCAGGGGGCTCAGGAGCAGTACTTC.